These 5 T cell receptor beta chains share one sample of origin, sequenced in a study of CD8 T cell repertoires and HIV-1 epitope variants. Clones were sequenced by immunoSEQ multiplex PCR, and TCRdb holds only the in-frame ones, with some missing. This sample has roughly 7,000 clones; roughly 61% occur once, and the top ten carry about 41%. The antigens these receptors bind are not known. Sequencing input: cultured CD8+ T cells derived from PBMCs. The receptors here all came from a male donor with HIV.

J is TRBJ2-5 and V is TRBV19; 10 nucleotides match TRBD1. Germline V gene lookup returns CDR1 LNHDA and CDR2 SQIVND (reference sequence). V dropped 3 bases and J dropped 5; count of bases not matched to a gene: 6. The CDR3 contains 15 residues. Here the CDR3 reads CASSISRTGGETQYF. In DNA form, the CDR3 reads TGTGCCAGTAGTATCTCACGGACAGGGGGGGAGACCCAGTACTTC.

This clone was counted a few times. At one of its ends the junction is not consistent with the germline gene, which may arise from a read error. The chain employs TRBV27 and TRBJ1-6; TRBD1 matches 10 bases. CDR3 size: 15 residues. CDR1 and CDR2 (germline): MNHEY, SMNVEV (reference sequence). The DNA for the CDR3 is TGTGCCAGCGGTTTATCCGGGACAGGGGTTTCACCCCTCCACTTT. It translates to CASGLSGTGVSPLHF.

A few counts support this clone. Here the CDR3 reads CASSLRQGQETQYF. The DNA of the CDR3 is TGTGCCAGTAGTCTTCGACAGGGACAAGAGACCCAGTACTTC. The J gene is TRBJ2-5, the V gene TRBV19, with 7 bases lining up with TRBD1. V dropped 5 bases and J dropped 2; count of bases not matched to a gene: 5. CDR3 length: 14 residues. The germline CDR1 and CDR2 sequences are LNHDA and SQIVND (reference sequence).

This clone has more than one count but fewer than ten. The V gene is TRBV11-2, the J gene TRBJ1-1; 9 bases fit TRBD1. The trim removed 1 base at V and 4 bases at J, leaving 13 bases unmatched. The germline CDR1 and CDR2 sequences are SGHAT and FQNNGV. The CDR3 totals 18 residues. The CDR3 DNA sequence: TGTGCCAGCAGCTTAGTCGTGACAGGGGGGTCTTGGGGCACTGAAGCTTTCTTT. The encoded protein is CASSLVVTGGSWGTEAFF.

This clone appeared a single time. The J gene is TRBJ2-7, the V gene TRBV2, with 9 positions matching TRBD2. This CDR3 region has 17 residues. The ends lost 6 bases at V and 1 base at J; junction bases unmatched: 13. Germline V gene data show CDR1 as SNHLY and CDR2 as FYNNEI. In nucleotides, the CDR3 is TGTGCCAGCAGCCCCCTAGAGACTAGCGGATTTTCCTACGAGCAGTACTTC. Translation gives CASSPLETSGFSYEQYF.